Sequencing of this T cell receptor (beta chain) was carried out in a study of control samples from healthy donors and cancer patients. Sequencing used immunoSEQ multiplex PCR; TCRdb keeps in-frame clones, though not all of them. Among some 140,000 clones, 70% to 90% were seen once, and the ten largest hold about 9%. Germline V gene sequence: CDR1 LGHDT, CDR2 YNNKEL (reference sequence). The CDR3 is 14 amino acids. Trimming shortened V by 4 bases and J by 2 bases, and 8 bases separated the two germline ends. The sequence was obtained from a woman between 25 and 40 years old in good health. The specimen was blood. The V and J genes are TRBV3-1 (or the pseudogene TRBV3-2) and TRBJ2-2; D gene uncertain. The CDR3 DNA reads TGTGCCAGCAGCCCCCCCCTCAACACCGGGGAGCTGTTTTTT. Amino acids: CASSPPLNTGELFF.